The sequence of this T cell receptor beta chain was determined in a study of T cell responses to AZD1222 COVID-19 vaccine. General observations from the study: Most donors were white British, females outnumbered males, and clonal diversity was possibly underestimated.

The protocol was immunoSEQ multiplex PCR, while the TCRdb copy is restricted to in-frame clones and leaves out a portion. The repertoire consists of more than 95,000 clones, with about 89% occurring once and the leading ten covering roughly 1.4%. In the case of this clone: Its antigen remains unknown.

Trimming removed 1 base from V and 2 bases from J, with 9 bases in between. The germline CDR1 and CDR2 sequences are PRHDT and FYEKMQ (reference sequence). The CDR3 loop spans 14 amino acids. The chain carries TRBV13 and TRBJ2-7; D gene unclear. The TCR sequence derives from an adult in good health. The starting material was peripheral blood, obtained on day 0 of AZD1222 vaccination. The CDR3 DNA sequence: TGTGCCAGCAGCTTAGAGGGCAGAACCTACGAGCAGTACTTC. It codes for CASSLEGRTYEQYF.